Described below is a single T cell receptor (beta chain) sequence and its context. TCRdb keeps only in-frame clones here, not all; method: immunoSEQ multiplex PCR. The table has some 300,000 clones, over 80% seen once. This specimen belongs to a study of blood T cell repertoires in COVID-19. The receptor was derived from a woman in her forties or fifties with active or convalescent COVID-19. Input material: peripheral blood.

For the CDR3, the DNA is TGTGCCAGCAGCCTCGGACAGGGGTACGGGAGCACTAATGAAAAACTGTTTTTT. Amino acid sequence: CASSLGQGYGSTNEKLFF. V is TRBV7-6 and J is TRBJ1-4, with TRBD1 identical over 9 bases. Germline V gene lookup returns CDR1 SGHVS and CDR2 FNYEAQ. CDR3 size: 18 residues. V dropped 5 bases and J dropped 2; count of bases not matched to a gene: 12.